This entry is about one T cell receptor (beta chain). This clone was counted a single time. This clone's antigen is unknown. Base qualities are missing; no much larger clone stands one base away. The donors were people with melanoma. This sample was taken from a study of CD4+ T cells in melanoma (dated by TCRdb to 2021 to 2024). Notes on the research overall: The study investigated neoantigen-specific CD4+ T cells in human melanoma. Summary of the overall study and its limitations: According to the report, neoantigen-specific CD4+ T cells in melanoma displayed diverse differentiation states. Neoantigen-specific CD4+ T cells were reported to be correlated with the function of CD8+ T cells, macrophages and B cells.

The junction carries 8 bases between V and J, which are trimmed by 4 bases and 4 bases respectively. The CDR1 and CDR2 encoded by the germline V gene (reference sequence) are DFQATT and SNEGSKA. The CDR3, from cysteine to phenylalanine, totals 11 residues. The entry retains the CDR3 DNA only, 33 bases that are in frame from base 1. Library prep was done by the immunoSEQ multiplex PCR assay. TCRdb provides this immuneACCESS table in a form limited to in-frame rearrangements. Some clones are lacking; in checked studies, under half of them reflect an unresolved V gene, and why the rest are absent is not known. This sample holds roughly 140,000 clones; 92% were observed only once. Of the sample, approximately 1.5% is held by the ten largest clones.

Recombination connected TRBV20-1 to TRBJ2-7; the D gene is not confidently resolved. This sequence was found in a human donor with melanoma. The CDR3 here reads CSAKAAYEQYF. The nucleotide sequence reads as follows: TGCAGTGCTAAGGCTGCGTACGAGCAGTACTTC.